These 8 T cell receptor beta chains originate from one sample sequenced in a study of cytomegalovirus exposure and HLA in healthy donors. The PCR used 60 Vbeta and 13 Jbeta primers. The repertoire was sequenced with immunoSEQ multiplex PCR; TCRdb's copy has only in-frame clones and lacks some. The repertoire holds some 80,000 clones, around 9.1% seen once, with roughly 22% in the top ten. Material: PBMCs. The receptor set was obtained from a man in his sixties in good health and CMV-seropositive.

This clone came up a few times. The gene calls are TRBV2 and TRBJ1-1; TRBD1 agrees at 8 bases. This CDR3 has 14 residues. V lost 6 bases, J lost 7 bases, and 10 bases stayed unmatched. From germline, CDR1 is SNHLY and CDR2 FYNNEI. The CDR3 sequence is CASRILDRVVEAFF. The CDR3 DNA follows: TGTGCCAGCAGAATATTGGACAGGGTAGTTGAAGCTTTCTTT.

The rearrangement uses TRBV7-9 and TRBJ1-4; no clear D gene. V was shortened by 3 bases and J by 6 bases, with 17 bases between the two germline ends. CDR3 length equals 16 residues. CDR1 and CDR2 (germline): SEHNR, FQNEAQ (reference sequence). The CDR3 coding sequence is TGTGCCAGCAGCTTCCTGCGGCGGGGTGGGGATGAAAAACTGTTTTTT. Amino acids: CASSFLRRGGDEKLFF.

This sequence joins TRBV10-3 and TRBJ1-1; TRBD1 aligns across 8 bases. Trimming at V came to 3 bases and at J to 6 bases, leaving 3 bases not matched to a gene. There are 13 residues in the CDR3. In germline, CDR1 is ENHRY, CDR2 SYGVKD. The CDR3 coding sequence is TGTGCCATCAGTGACAAGACAGGGGCTGAAGCTTTCTTT. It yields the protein CAISDKTGAEAFF.

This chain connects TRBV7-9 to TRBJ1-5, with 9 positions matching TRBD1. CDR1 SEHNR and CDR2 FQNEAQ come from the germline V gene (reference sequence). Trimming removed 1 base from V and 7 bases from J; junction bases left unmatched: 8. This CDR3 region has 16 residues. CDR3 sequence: CASSLDMGQGGQPQHF. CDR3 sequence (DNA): TGTGCCAGCAGCTTAGACATGGGACAGGGCGGCCAGCCCCAGCATTTT.

For the CDR3, the DNA is TGCAGTGCTCATCTCGCAGGTGAGCAGTTCTTC. Translation: CSAHLAGEQFF. The chain is built from TRBV20-1 and TRBJ2-1; D ambiguous. CDR1 DFQATT and CDR2 SNEGSKA come from the germline V gene (reference sequence). The CDR3 is 11 amino acids. V lost 5 bases, J lost 9 bases, and 11 bases lay in between.

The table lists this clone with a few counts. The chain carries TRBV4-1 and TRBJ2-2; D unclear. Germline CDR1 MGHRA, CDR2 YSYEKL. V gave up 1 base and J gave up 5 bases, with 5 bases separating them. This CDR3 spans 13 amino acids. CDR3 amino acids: CASSQGLTGELFF. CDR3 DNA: TGCGCCAGCAGCCAAGGGCTGACCGGGGAGCTGTTTTTT.

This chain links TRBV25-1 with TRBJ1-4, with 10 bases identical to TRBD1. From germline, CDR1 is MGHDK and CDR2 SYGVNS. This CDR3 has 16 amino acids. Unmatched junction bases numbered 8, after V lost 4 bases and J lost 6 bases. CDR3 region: CASSASPGTGDEKLFF. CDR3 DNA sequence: TGTGCCAGCAGTGCCTCGCCCGGGACAGGGGATGAAAAACTGTTTTTT.

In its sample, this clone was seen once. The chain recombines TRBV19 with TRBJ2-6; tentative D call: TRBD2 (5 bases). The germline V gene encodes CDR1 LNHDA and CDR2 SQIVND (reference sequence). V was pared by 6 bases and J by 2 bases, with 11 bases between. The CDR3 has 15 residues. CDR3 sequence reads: CASSSERAGANVLTF. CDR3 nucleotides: TGTGCCAGTAGCTCAGAGAGGGCTGGGGCCAACGTCCTGACTTTC.